Included here is one T cell receptor (beta chain) sequence, with context. What it binds is not known. These data belong to a study of T cell responses to AZD1222 COVID-19 vaccine. Study observations and caveats: In a largely white British group with more females than males, clonal diversity was possibly underestimated. Repertoire sampling happened only post peak T cell response.

Profiled with immunoSEQ multiplex PCR; TCRdb holds only in-frame clones, not every one. The sample has about 74,000 clones; roughly 89% are singletons. The CDR3 contains 14 residues. The germline CDR1 and CDR2 sequences are MDHEN and SYDVKM. V shed 4 bases and J shed 4 bases, with 13 bases lying between them. The input for sequencing was peripheral blood, taken on day 0 of AZD1222 vaccination. This rearrangement joins TRBV28 to TRBJ1-2; possibly TRBD1 for D (5 bases). The source of this sequence is an adult in good health. CDR3 residues: CASSSQLTAYGYTF. The CDR3 DNA reads as TGTGCCAGCAGTTCCCAACTGACAGCCTATGGCTACACCTTC.